The rows below give T cell receptor beta chains drawn from one sample of a study of shared T cell receptors in the human thymus. Produced via immunoSEQ multiplex PCR; TCRdb's table is partial and in-frame only. The sample holds 450,000 to 650,000 clones, around 78% seen once. The same data also went into a second study, on human thymus T cells.

Specimen: thymocytes. Every receptor here comes from a boy under three years old with a congenital heart defect. The CDR3 runs from the conserved cysteine through the conserved F or W. Each record gives: CDR3 protein, CDR3 DNA, J gene, clone size, V gene, D gene. A D gene is named only where the DNA matches it firmly. Size tells how often a clone was seen (once, few, many) or the class of an expanded clone, and some rows leave it out.

CDR3 protein: CAISEKRGQAHEQYF
CDR3 DNA: TGTGCCATCAGTGAAAAGCGAGGGCAGGCCCACGAGCAGTACTTC
J gene: TRBJ2-7
clone size: .
V gene: TRBV10-3
D gene: .

CDR3 protein: CASSEPLNRRGGSYGYTF
CDR3 DNA: TGTGCCAGCAGTGAACCCCTTAATAGGAGGGGCGGAAGCTATGGCTACACCTTC
J gene: TRBJ1-2
clone size: .
V gene: TRBV6-1
D gene: .

CDR3 protein: CASTWTSGTLLETQYF
CDR3 DNA: TGTGCCAGCACCTGGACTAGCGGTACGCTCTTGGAGACCCAGTACTTC
J gene: TRBJ2-5
clone size: .
V gene: TRBV7-8
D gene: TRBD2

CDR3 protein: CASSLVGADGYTF
CDR3 DNA: TGCGCCAGCAGCTTGGTTGGAGCCGATGGCTACACCTTC
J gene: TRBJ1-2
clone size: .
V gene: TRBV5-1
D gene: .

CDR3 protein: CASSQGDYTNTGELFF
CDR3 DNA: TGTGCCAGCAGCCAAGGGGACTATACGAACACCGGGGAGCTGTTTTTT
J gene: TRBJ2-2
clone size: .
V gene: TRBV4-2
D gene: TRBD2

CDR3 protein: CASSEYKARANGYTF
CDR3 DNA: TGTGCCAGCAGTGAATATAAAGCGAGGGCTAATGGCTACACCTTC
J gene: TRBJ1-2
clone size: .
V gene: TRBV25-1
D gene: .

CDR3 protein: CSAMTSGSMNTGELFF
CDR3 DNA: TGCAGCGCCATGACTAGCGGGAGTATGAACACCGGGGAGCTGTTTTTT
J gene: TRBJ2-2
clone size: .
V gene: TRBV29-1
D gene: TRBD2

CDR3 protein: CASLRQGAPGLHYEQYF
CDR3 DNA: TGTGCCAGCCTCAGACAGGGGGCGCCGGGACTCCACTACGAGCAGTACTTC
J gene: TRBJ2-7
clone size: few
V gene: TRBV28
D gene: TRBD1

CDR3 protein: CASSCPPFVAGDQETQYF
CDR3 DNA: TGTGCCAGCAGTTGCCCCCCTTTTGTAGCGGGAGATCAAGAGACCCAGTACTTC
J gene: TRBJ2-5
clone size: .
V gene: TRBV28
D gene: TRBD2

CDR3 protein: CAISESTGTSGNNEQFF
CDR3 DNA: TGTGCCATCAGTGAGAGTACTGGGACTAGCGGCAACAATGAGCAGTTCTTC
J gene: TRBJ2-1
clone size: once
V gene: TRBV10-3
D gene: TRBD2

CDR3 protein: CASSFDSYEQYF
CDR3 DNA: TGTGCCAGCAGTTTCGACAGTTACGAGCAGTACTTC
J gene: TRBJ2-7
clone size: once
V gene: TRBV27
D gene: .

CDR3 protein: CASSHQLTREALNEQFF
CDR3 DNA: TGCGCCAGCAGCCACCAACTTACGCGGGAGGCGCTCAATGAGCAGTTCTTC
J gene: TRBJ2-1
clone size: .
V gene: TRBV4-3
D gene: TRBD2

CDR3 protein: CASSYYQGAHYGYTF
CDR3 DNA: TGTGCCAGCAGTTACTACCAGGGGGCTCACTATGGCTACACCTTC
J gene: TRBJ1-2
clone size: .
V gene: TRBV6-6
D gene: TRBD1

CDR3 protein: CAISPDRGPPYEQYF
CDR3 DNA: TGTGCCATCAGCCCCGACAGGGGGCCACCCTACGAGCAGTACTTC
J gene: TRBJ2-7
clone size: .
V gene: TRBV10-3
D gene: TRBD1

CDR3 protein: CASRQGTGGPSIGMYNEQFF
CDR3 DNA: TGTGCCAGCAGACAAGGGACGGGAGGACCGAGTATTGGGATGTACAATGAGCAGTTCTTC
J gene: TRBJ2-1
clone size: once
V gene: TRBV27
D gene: TRBD2

CDR3 protein: CASSLVGSIPYEQYF
CDR3 DNA: TGTGCCAGCAGTTTAGTCGGGAGCATTCCCTACGAGCAGTACTTC
J gene: TRBJ2-7
clone size: .
V gene: TRBV27
D gene: .

CDR3 protein: CASSSYPTSGSTDTQYF
CDR3 DNA: TGTGCCAGCAGTTCCTACCCAACTAGCGGGAGCACAGATACGCAGTATTTT
J gene: TRBJ2-3
clone size: .
V gene: TRBV27
D gene: TRBD2

CDR3 protein: CASSTPEQYF
CDR3 DNA: TGTGCCAGCAGTACCCCCGAGCAGTACTTC
J gene: TRBJ2-7
clone size: .
V gene: TRBV27
D gene: .

CDR3 protein: CSTATGPSYNEQFF
CDR3 DNA: TGCAGCACGGCGACAGGGCCATCCTACAATGAGCAGTTCTTC
J gene: TRBJ2-1
clone size: .
V gene: TRBV29-1
D gene: TRBD1

CDR3 protein: CASSTDRGTTEAFF
CDR3 DNA: TGTGCCAGCAGTACCGACAGGGGAACCACTGAAGCTTTCTTT
J gene: TRBJ1-1
clone size: .
V gene: TRBV6-5
D gene: TRBD1

CDR3 protein: CASSSGPPGQHEQYF
CDR3 DNA: TGTGCCAGCAGCTCGGGGCCGCCTGGACAGCACGAGCAGTACTTC
J gene: TRBJ2-7
clone size: few
V gene: TRBV11-2
D gene: .

CDR3 protein: CASSLGRETPRTHYEQYF
CDR3 DNA: TGTGCCAGCAGCTTAGGGCGGGAAACTCCACGCACTCACTACGAGCAGTACTTC
J gene: TRBJ2-7
clone size: .
V gene: TRBV11-3
D gene: .

CDR3 protein: CASSPFGESYNEQFF
CDR3 DNA: TGTGCCAGCAGTCCTTTCGGGGAGAGCTACAATGAGCAGTTCTTC
J gene: TRBJ2-1
clone size: few
V gene: TRBV27
D gene: .

CDR3 protein: CASRLGGDYGYTF
CDR3 DNA: TGTGCCAGCCGGCTGGGAGGGGACTATGGCTACACCTTC
J gene: TRBJ1-2
clone size: .
V gene: TRBV27
D gene: .

CDR3 protein: CASSFRGPVYEQYF
CDR3 DNA: TGTGCCAGCAGTTTCAGGGGGCCAGTTTACGAGCAGTACTTC
J gene: TRBJ2-7
clone size: once
V gene: TRBV28
D gene: TRBD1